These T cell receptor beta chains were read from a single sample in a study of blood T cell repertoires in COVID-19. Here immunoSEQ multiplex PCR was the method, and the copy in TCRdb shows in-frame clones only, minus some. The sample has almost 350,000 clones, over 85% seen once. Sequenced input: peripheral blood. All receptors derive from a woman aged 55 to 70 with COVID-19, enrolled during active disease. Each CDR3 is given with its conserved first and last residue. A D gene is named only where the DNA matches it firmly. Size is stated for part of the rows, as once, few or many counts, or as a class when the clone is expanded.

V gene	clone size	D gene	J gene	CDR3 DNA	CDR3 protein
TRBV7-8	few	.	TRBJ1-5	TGTGCCAGCAGCTTAAGCGATAGCAATCAGCCCCAGCATTTT	CASSLSDSNQPQHF
TRBV19	.	TRBD1	TRBJ1-2	TGTGCCAGTAGGCGGGACAGGGGCAACAACTATGGCTACACCTTC	CASRRDRGNNYGYTF
TRBV15	.	.	TRBJ2-7	TGTGCCACCAGCAAGGACTGGAGCTCCTACGAGCAGTACTTC	CATSKDWSSYEQYF
TRBV27	.	.	TRBJ1-1	TGTGCCAGCAGTTTTGGGCCGATGAACACTGAAGCTTTCTTT	CASSFGPMNTEAFF
TRBV19	.	TRBD2	TRBJ2-1	TGTGCCAGTACCCCGGGGAGGGTTTACAATGAGCAGTTCTTC	CASTPGRVYNEQFF
TRBV6-1	few	TRBD1	TRBJ1-6	TGTGCCAGCAGTGTGGACAGGGCCCGACTATATAATTCACCCCTCCACTTT	CASSVDRARLYNSPLHF
TRBV5-1	.	TRBD1	TRBJ1-3	TGCGCCAGCAGCTTGGAGGGGACAGCTGGAAACACCATATATTTT	CASSLEGTAGNTIYF
TRBV7-2	few	TRBD2	TRBJ2-1	TGTGCCAGCAGCTTAGGGTGGCGGGGGGCCTACAATGAGCAGTTCTTC	CASSLGWRGAYNEQFF
TRBV13	once	TRBD1	TRBJ1-4	TGTGCCAGCAGCTTAGCCCTTGGGCCGGGACAGGGCCGAAAACTGTTTTTT	CASSLALGPGQGRKLFF
TRBV6-5	once	TRBD1	TRBJ1-2	TGTGCCAGCAGTTCCGACAGGGTCTATGGCTACACCTTC	CASSSDRVYGYTF
TRBV5-4	.	.	TRBJ1-1	TGTGCCAGCAGCTTGTACGTGGGGGGGACTGAAGCTTTCTTT	CASSLYVGGTEAFF